These T cell receptor beta chains were read from a single sample in a study of shared clonotypes between healthy human individuals. The data were produced by immunoSEQ multiplex PCR, yet TCRdb's version contains in-frame clones alone and is incomplete. The sample includes some 530,000 clones, 78% seen only once; the top ten take more than 10%. Material: PBMCs. The source is a woman in her thirties or forties in good health. Some clones in this sample may be carry-over from other donors' samples. CDR3s include the opening cysteine and the closing phenylalanine or tryptophan. D genes are given only for firm matches. Not all rows give a size; the values are once, few, many and, for expanded clones, a class.

NA,TRBD1,TRBV11-2,TRBJ1-1,TGTGCCAGCAGCTCCCTTGGACAGGGGGGAACTGAAGCTTTCTTT,CASSSLGQGGTEAFF
NA,NA,TRBV7-3,TRBJ2-7,TGTGCCAGCAGCTTAGATCACAGGGCCAACGAGCAGTACTTC,CASSLDHRANEQYF
NA,NA,TRBV30,TRBJ2-1,TGTGCCTGGAGTCTAGCGGGACAGGACAATGAGCAGTTCTTC,CAWSLAGQDNEQFF
NA,NA,TRBV19,TRBJ2-2,TGTGCCAGTAGTATCATGAGGGAGCGGCGCGGAACGGGAGCCGGGGAGCTGTTTTTT,CASSIMRERRGTGAGELFF
NA,NA,TRBV6-1,TRBJ2-7,TGTGCCAGCAGGGGGGCAGGCGGGGCCTACGAGCAGTACTTC,CASRGAGGAYEQYF
NA,NA,TRBV2,TRBJ2-7,TGTGCCTGTGGGGGGAATGGTTACGAGCAGTACTTC,CACGGNGYEQYF
NA,TRBD2,TRBV5-1,TRBJ2-7,TGCGCCAGCAGCTTTATAGCGGGTCCAGCCTACGAGCAGTACTTC,CASSFIAGPAYEQYF
NA,TRBD1,TRBV30,TRBJ1-1,TGTGCCTGGAGTTGGGCAGGGGGGATAACTGAAGCTTTCTTT,CAWSWAGGITEAFF
many,NA,TRBV7-9,TRBJ1-4,TGTGCCAGCAGCGGTTGGGTGGCAACTAATGAAAAACTGTTTTTT,CASSGWVATNEKLFF
NA,NA,TRBV11-2,TRBJ2-3,TGTGCCAGCAGCTTAGATCCCCCCGTGGAGTATCCGTATTTT,CASSLDPPVEYPYF
NA,NA,TRBV4-3,TRBJ1-1,TGCGCCAGCAGCCAAGATCCAGGGGCGGTATTAAAAGCTTTCTTT,CASSQDPGAVLKAFF
NA,NA,TRBV18,TRBJ2-7,TGTGCCAGCTCACCGGCTAGCAGGAACTACGAGCAGTACTTC,CASSPASRNYEQYF
NA,TRBD2,TRBV7-8,TRBJ2-1,TGTGCCAGCAGCGTAAGCGGGAGTTGGAATGAGCAGTTCTTC,CASSVSGSWNEQFF
NA,TRBD2,TRBV7-7,TRBJ2-2,TGTGCTAGCAGCTCGGGGACTAGCGGGATCGACACCGGGGAGCTGTTTTTT,CASSSGTSGIDTGELFF
NA,TRBD1,TRBV7-2,TRBJ2-4,TGTGCCAGCAGCTTAAGGGGGCAAAAAAACATTCAGTACTTC,CASSLRGQKNIQYF
NA,NA,TRBV29-1,TRBJ2-2,TGCAGCGTTCTTGAGGGAGGAGCCGGGGAGCTGTTTTTT,CSVLEGGAGELFF
once,TRBD1,TRBV2,TRBJ2-1,TGTGCCAGCAGTTCCCCCCGAGGGACAGGGGGGAACAATGAGCAGTTCTTC,CASSSPRGTGGNNEQFF
NA,TRBD2,TRBV18,TRBJ2-7,TGTGCCAGCTCACCCGTCGGGACTAGCGGAAACTACGAGCAGTACTTC,CASSPVGTSGNYEQYF
NA,NA,TRBV30,TRBJ1-4,TGTGCCTGGAAGGGGGAGAGAAATGAAAAACTGTTTTTT,CAWKGERNEKLFF
NA,TRBD2,TRBV11-2,TRBJ2-5,TGTGCCAGCAGCACCCTACTAGCGGGGGGCCAAGAGACCCAGTACTTC,CASSTLLAGGQETQYF
NA,NA,TRBV18,TRBJ2-7,TGTGCCAGCTCACCCGGTGCCCACGAGCAGTACTTC,CASSPGAHEQYF
few,NA,TRBV11-2,TRBJ2-7,TGTGCCAGCAGCTTCTCCGAGATGGGCGAGCAGTACTTC,CASSFSEMGEQYF
NA,NA,TRBV28,TRBJ1-3,TGTGCCAGCTACCTGGGGGCAAGCTCTGGAAACACCATATATTTT,CASYLGASSGNTIYF
NA,NA,TRBV28,TRBJ2-7,TGTGCCAGCAGTCCCGCAGGGCAGCGACTGTTCGAGCAGTACTTC,CASSPAGQRLFEQYF
NA,NA,TRBV15,TRBJ2-7,TGTGCCACCAGCATCCAGGGCTACGAGCAGTACTTC,CATSIQGYEQYF
few,NA,TRBV30,TRBJ2-7,TGTGCCTGCTGGGGGGTATACAACGAGCAGTACTTC,CACWGVYNEQYF
NA,NA,TRBV2,TRBJ2-3,TGTGCCAGCAGTGAAGGGGACGTTGGTTTTGATACGCAGTATTTT,CASSEGDVGFDTQYF
few,NA,TRBV5-6,TRBJ1-2,TGTGCCAGCAGCTTGTACCCCGATGGAGGGACCTATGGCTACACCTTC,CASSLYPDGGTYGYTF
NA,NA,TRBV28,TRBJ2-7,TGTGCCAGCAGTTTATTATCCTTAACGGGAGACGAGCAGTACTTC,CASSLLSLTGDEQYF
NA,TRBD1,TRBV5-1,TRBJ1-5,TGCGCCAGCAGCTCCGGACAGGGTGATCAGCCCCAGCATTTT,CASSSGQGDQPQHF
NA,NA,TRBV7-3,TRBJ2-1,TGTGCCAGCAGCTTAAGCGGGCTAAACAATGAGCAGTTCTTC,CASSLSGLNNEQFF
NA,TRBD2,TRBV7-2,TRBJ2-7,TGTGCCAGCAGCTTAGACGGGACTAGGTCGTACGAGCAGTACTTC,CASSLDGTRSYEQYF
NA,NA,TRBV6-6,TRBJ2-1,TGTGCCAGCGGCACAGGGTTTGGCAATGAGCAGTTCTTC,CASGTGFGNEQFF
NA,NA,TRBV10-3,TRBJ2-7,TGTGCCATCAGACCAGCGGGTGGCTCCTACGAGCAGTACTTC,CAIRPAGGSYEQYF
NA,NA,TRBV5-1,TRBJ2-7,TGCGCCAGCACAAAGGACAGTATCTACGAGCAGTACTTC,CASTKDSIYEQYF
NA,NA,TRBV2,TRBJ1-1,TGTGCCAGCAGCTCCGCCCCGGGCACTGAAGCTTTCTTT,CASSSAPGTEAFF
once,TRBD1,TRBV27,TRBJ2-3,TGTGCCAGCAGTTTGGACAGGGTCACAGATACGCAGTATTTT,CASSLDRVTDTQYF
NA,NA,TRBV6-1,TRBJ1-2,TGTGCCAGCAGTGAAGTGGACTATGGCTACACCTTC,CASSEVDYGYTF
NA,NA,TRBV15,TRBJ2-7,TGTGCCACCAGACCGGGCCCCTACCTTCCCTACGAGCAGTACTTC,CATRPGPYLPYEQYF
NA,NA,TRBV6-5,TRBJ1-2,TGTGCCAGCAGTTATGGAGGGTCTGGCTACACCTTC,CASSYGGSGYTF
NA,NA,TRBV14,TRBJ2-2,TGTGCCAGCAGCCCCAGGGACACCGGGGAGCTGTTTTTT,CASSPRDTGELFF
NA,NA,TRBV9,TRBJ1-1,TGTGCCAGCAGCCCATCGACAGGGAACACTGAAGCTTTCTTT,CASSPSTGNTEAFF
NA,NA,TRBV5-5,TRBJ1-1,TGTGCCAGCAGCTTGGCCAGGCAGCTGAACACTGAAGCTTTCTTT,CASSLARQLNTEAFF
NA,NA,TRBV5-1,TRBJ1-4,TGCGCCAGCAGCCTGGGTGCAACTAATGAAAAACTGTTTTTT,CASSLGATNEKLFF
NA,NA,TRBV19,TRBJ1-3,TGTGCCAGTAGTACGTACTCTGGAAACACCATATATTTT,CASSTYSGNTIYF
NA,TRBD1,TRBV15,TRBJ2-3,TGTGCCACCAGCAGAGATTCCGGGACAGGCACAGATACGCAGTATTTT,CATSRDSGTGTDTQYF
NA,NA,TRBV7-8,TRBJ2-5,TGTGCCAGCAGCTTAGCGCTCCAGTTCCAAGAGACCCAGTACTTC,CASSLALQFQETQYF
few,TRBD1,TRBV7-9,TRBJ2-3,TGTGCCAGCAGCGTAGGACAGGGGACAGATACGCAGTATTTT,CASSVGQGTDTQYF
once,TRBD1,TRBV18,TRBJ2-7,TGTGCCAGCTCACCACCTAGGGGGACAGACCCCTACGAGCAGTACTTC,CASSPPRGTDPYEQYF
NA,NA,TRBV15,TRBJ1-4,TGTGCCACCAGCTGGGAGCTTAATGAAAAACTGTTTTTT,CATSWELNEKLFF
NA,NA,TRBV7-9,TRBJ2-1,TGTGCCAGCACCGTAGTAGGGGACAATGAGCAGTTCTTC,CASTVVGDNEQFF